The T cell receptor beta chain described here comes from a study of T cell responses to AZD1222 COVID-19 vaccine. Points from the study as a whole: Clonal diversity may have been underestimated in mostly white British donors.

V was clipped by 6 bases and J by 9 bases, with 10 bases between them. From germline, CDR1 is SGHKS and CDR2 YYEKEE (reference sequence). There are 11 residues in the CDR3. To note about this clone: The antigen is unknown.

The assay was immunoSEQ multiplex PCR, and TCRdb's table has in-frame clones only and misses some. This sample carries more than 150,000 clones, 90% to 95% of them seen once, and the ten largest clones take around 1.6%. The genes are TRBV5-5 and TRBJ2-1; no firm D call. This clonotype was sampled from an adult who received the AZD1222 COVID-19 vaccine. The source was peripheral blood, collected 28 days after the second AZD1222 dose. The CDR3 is CASTLRSEQFF. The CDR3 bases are TGTGCCAGCACCCTCAGGTCTGAGCAGTTCTTC.